Listed below are T cell receptor beta chains from one sample, sequenced in a study of CD8+CD57+ T cells in acquired aplastic anemia. MiXCR, applied by TCRdb to the reads, yields one record per CDR3 protein. The profile shows approximately 70,000 distinct CDR3 sequences, less than 65% of them singletons. Sequenced material: sorted CD4+, CD8+, or CD8+CD57+ T cells (not recorded which) from PBMCs. These receptors all stem from a human donor in good health, serving as a control. CDR3s include the opening cysteine and the closing phenylalanine or tryptophan. Fields, in order: clone size, J gene, D gene, V gene, CDR3 protein, CDR3 DNA. A D gene is named only where the DNA matches it firmly. For some rows the clone size is stated as once, few or many, or as a class when expanded; others skip it.

-,TRBJ2-3,TRBD1,TRBV24-1,CATSDLRGRGNTDTQYF,TGTGCCACCAGTGATTTGAGGGGCAGGGGGAACACAGATACGCAGTATTTT
-,TRBJ1-4,-,TRBV2,CASRPSGTGSEKLFF,TGTGCCAGCAGACCCTCGGGGACGGGCTCGGAAAAACTGTTTTTT
-,TRBJ1-4,TRBD1,TRBV25-1,CASSDNRGREKLFF,TGTGCCAGCAGTGATAACAGGGGGCGTGAAAAACTGTTTTTT
-,TRBJ2-1,-,TRBV24-1,CATSCPGQSCISSANNEQFF,TGTGCCACCAGCTGTCCGGGACAATCCTGTATATCGTCCGCGAACAATGAGCAGTTCTTC
-,TRBJ1-2,-,TRBV7-3,CASSPGQGYGYTF,TGTGCCAGCAGTCCAGGGCAGGGCTATGGCTACACCTTC
many,TRBJ1-1,TRBD1,TRBV9,CASSPDRVGNTEAFF,TGTGCCAGCAGCCCAGACAGGGTGGGGAACACTGAAGCTTTCTTT
many,TRBJ1-1,-,TRBV5-4,CASSARGDGTFF,TGTGCCAGCAGCGCGAGGGGGGATGGAACTTTCTTT
-,TRBJ2-1,TRBD2,TRBV29-1,CSVEGLAGGSYNEQFF,TGCAGCGTTGAAGGGCTAGCGGGGGGATCATACAATGAGCAGTTCTTC
many,TRBJ1-5,-,TRBV18,CASSNGGSQPQHF,TGTGCCAGCTCTAACGGGGGGTCTCAGCCCCAGCATTTT
many,TRBJ2-5,-,TRBV5-4,CASSPGGGPPGETQYF,TGTGCCAGCAGCCCGGGTGGGGGACCTCCGGGGGAGACCCAGTACTTC
-,TRBJ1-5,-,TRBV28,CASSFSGGYGQPQHF,TGTGCCAGCAGTTTTTCTGGGGGCTATGGGCAGCCCCAGCATTTT
many,TRBJ1-2,-,TRBV6-1,CASSRLQGRDGYTF,TGTGCCAGCAGTAGGCTCCAGGGGCGGGATGGCTACACCTTC
many,TRBJ1-2,TRBD1,TRBV7-9,CASSLVAGQGEGYTF,TGTGCCAGCAGCTTAGTCGCCGGGCAGGGGGAGGGCTACACCTTC
-,TRBJ2-7,-,TRBV5-1,CASSLGQGFYEQYF,TGCGCCAGCAGCTTGGGCCAGGGTTTCTACGAGCAGTACTTC
-,TRBJ2-1,-,TRBV11-2,CASGRTATTSYNEQFF,TGTGCCAGCGGCCGGACTGCTACGACCTCCTACAATGAGCAGTTCTTC
few,TRBJ2-3,TRBD2,TRBV29-1,CSVEGASGTGTDTQYF,TGCAGCGTTGAAGGGGCTAGCGGGACGGGCACAGATACGCAGTATTTT
-,TRBJ1-1,-,TRBV20-1,CSSTVGAAEAFF,TGCAGTTCGACGGTTGGGGCCGCTGAAGCTTTCTTT
-,TRBJ1-5,-,TRBV29-1,CSLGGRDQPQHF,TGCAGCTTGGGGGGAAGGGATCAGCCCCAGCATTTT
few,TRBJ2-3,-,TRBV7-6,CASSLAPTDTQYF,TGTGCCAGCAGCTTAGCCCCCACAGATACGCAGTATTTT
-,TRBJ1-1,-,TRBV29-1,CSGGGAAKAFF,TGCAGCGGGGGGGGGGCGGCGAAAGCTTTCTTT
-,TRBJ1-2,-,TRBV20-1,CSARDRRQRSNHNYGYTF,TGCAGTGCTAGAGACCGTAGGCAGCGAAGCAACCACAACTATGGCTACACCTTC
many,TRBJ2-1,TRBD2,TRBV5-1,CASSPREGLSYNEQFF,TGCGCCAGCAGCCCCAGGGAGGGGCTTTCCTACAATGAGCAGTTCTTC
few,TRBJ2-4,TRBD1,TRBV5-6,CASSSGQVRGKNIQYF,TGTGCCAGCAGCTCGGGACAGGTCAGAGGGAAAAACATTCAGTACTTC
-,TRBJ1-1,-,TRBV20-1,CSALGWDAEAFF,TGCAGTGCCCTAGGTTGGGACGCTGAAGCTTTCTTC
-,TRBJ1-4,-,TRBV3-1,CASSQGGTDPFF,TGTGCCAGCAGCCAAGGTGGGACGGACCCATTTTTT
few,TRBJ2-7,TRBD1,TRBV2,CASSETGTGLYEQYF,TGTGCCAGCAGTGAAACCGGGACAGGCTTATACGAGCAGTACTTC
many,TRBJ2-1,TRBD2,TRBV4-2,CASSQDSQRERRVGYNEQFF,TGTGCCAGCAGCCAAGACTCGCAGCGGGAGCGAAGAGTAGGCTACAATGAGCAGTTCTTC
-,TRBJ2-1,TRBD1,TRBV10-3,CAISDWDRQDNEQFF,TGTGCCATCAGTGATTGGGACAGGCAGGACAATGAGCAGTTCTTC
once,TRBJ1-4,-,TRBV7-6,CASSLEGGGNEKLFF,TGTGCCAGCAGCTTGGAAGGAGGGGGTAATGAAAAACTGTTTTTT
once,TRBJ1-1,-,TRBV2,CASSEVIPAFF,TGTGCCAGCAGTGAAGTCATTCCAGCTTTCTTT
-,TRBJ1-1,-,TRBV10-3,CATKKAGRASNTEAFF,TGTGCCACCAAGAAGGCAGGGCGAGCGTCGAACACTGAAGCTTTCTTT
-,TRBJ2-3,TRBD1,TRBV29-1,CSATGTGFSDTQYF,TGCAGCGCTACCGGGACAGGGTTCTCAGATACGCAGTATTTT
-,TRBJ2-3,-,TRBV6-1,CASRVEGGRIDTQYF,TGTGCCAGCAGGGTTGAGGGGGGCAGAATAGATACGCAGTATTTT
many,TRBJ2-1,-,TRBV29-1,CSVEDRLGGEQFF,TGCAGCGTTGAAGATAGGCTAGGGGGTGAGCAGTTCTTC
-,TRBJ2-7,TRBD1,TRBV7-2,CASSLGVGQLYEQYF,TGTGCCAGCAGCTTAGGTGTGGGACAGCTCTACGAGCAGTACTTC
-,TRBJ2-3,-,TRBV15,CATSSGRTVSTDTQYF,TGTGCCACCAGCAGCGGGCGGACAGTGAGCACAGATACGCAGTATTTT
-,TRBJ2-3,-,TRBV20-1,CSARDSGGISTDTQYF,TGCAGTGCTAGAGATAGTGGAGGGATTAGCACAGATACGCAGTATTTT